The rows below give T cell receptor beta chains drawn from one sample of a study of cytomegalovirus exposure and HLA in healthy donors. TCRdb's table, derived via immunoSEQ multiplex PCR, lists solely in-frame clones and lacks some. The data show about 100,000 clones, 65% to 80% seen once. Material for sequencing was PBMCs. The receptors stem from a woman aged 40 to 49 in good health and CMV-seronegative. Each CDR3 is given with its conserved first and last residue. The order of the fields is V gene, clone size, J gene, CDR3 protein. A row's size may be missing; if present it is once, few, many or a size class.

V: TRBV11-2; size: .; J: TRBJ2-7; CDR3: CASSLNRDYYEQYF
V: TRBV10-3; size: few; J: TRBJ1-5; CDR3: CAISAGQGRNSNQPQHF
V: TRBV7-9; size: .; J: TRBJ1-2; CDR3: CSSSLGGIGGYTF
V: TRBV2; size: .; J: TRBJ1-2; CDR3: CASRDRGVYGYTF
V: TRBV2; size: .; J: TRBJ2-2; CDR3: CASSPSPGHTGELFF
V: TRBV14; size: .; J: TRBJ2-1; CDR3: CASSQGITGGASYNEQFF
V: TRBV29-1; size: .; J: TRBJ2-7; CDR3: CSVGTTYEQYF
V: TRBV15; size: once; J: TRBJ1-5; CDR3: CATSRDGTGVGQPQHF
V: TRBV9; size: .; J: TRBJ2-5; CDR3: CASSPDGTGTQETQYF
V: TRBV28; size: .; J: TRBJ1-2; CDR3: CASSRPGQMTSYGYTF
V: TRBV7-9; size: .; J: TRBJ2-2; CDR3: CASTFSGGKGAGELFF
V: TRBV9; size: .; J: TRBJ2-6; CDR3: CASSPREGQGSLGANVLTF
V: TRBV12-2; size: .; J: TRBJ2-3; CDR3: CASRYALGTSGSTDTQYF
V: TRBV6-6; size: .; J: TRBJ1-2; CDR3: CASSRTLSNYGYTF
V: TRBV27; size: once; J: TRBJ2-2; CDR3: CASSLQLPTTSGSGELFF
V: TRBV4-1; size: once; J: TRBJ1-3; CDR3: CASRQSYSGNTIYF
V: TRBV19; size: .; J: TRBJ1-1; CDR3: CASSKGTGAFDRSDTEAFF
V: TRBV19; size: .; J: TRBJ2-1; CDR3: CASSISGGEPYNEQFF
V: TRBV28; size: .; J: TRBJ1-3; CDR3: CASRGGLSSGNTIYF
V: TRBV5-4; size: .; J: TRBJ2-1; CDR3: CASSLSATTKNEQFF
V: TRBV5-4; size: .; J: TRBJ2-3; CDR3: CASSSRTGGDTQYF
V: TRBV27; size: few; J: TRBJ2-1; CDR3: CASSFFTDRGDEQFF
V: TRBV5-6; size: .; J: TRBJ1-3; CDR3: CASTLARYGQKRNTIYF
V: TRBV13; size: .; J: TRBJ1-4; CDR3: CASSFRSPTGGGEKLFF
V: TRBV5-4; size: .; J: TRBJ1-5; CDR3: CASSQDRDQPQHF
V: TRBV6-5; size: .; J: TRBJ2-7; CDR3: CASSLQGGSYEQYF
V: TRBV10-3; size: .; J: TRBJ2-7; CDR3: CATAPSSYEQYF
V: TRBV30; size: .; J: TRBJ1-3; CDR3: CAWSRLLSGNTIYF
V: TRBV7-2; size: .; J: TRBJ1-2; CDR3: CASSFARTASNYGYTF
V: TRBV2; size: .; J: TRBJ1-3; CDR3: CASSEARTAGNTIYF
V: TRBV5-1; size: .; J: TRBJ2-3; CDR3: CASSPGTSGDTQYF
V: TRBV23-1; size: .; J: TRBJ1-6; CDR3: CASSQGHLPSSPLHF
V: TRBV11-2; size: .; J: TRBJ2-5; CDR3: CASSLGGRGYQETQYF
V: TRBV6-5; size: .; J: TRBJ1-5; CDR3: CASSYTTAQPQHF
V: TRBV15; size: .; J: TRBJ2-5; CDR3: CATSRVARETQYF
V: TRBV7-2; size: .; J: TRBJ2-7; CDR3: CASSLAAGQGANEQYF
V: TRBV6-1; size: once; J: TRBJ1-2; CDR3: CASSAGQVDGYTF
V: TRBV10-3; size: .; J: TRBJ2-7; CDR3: CAISSIDSYEQYF
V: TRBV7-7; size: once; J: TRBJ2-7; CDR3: CASSLDRSYEQYF
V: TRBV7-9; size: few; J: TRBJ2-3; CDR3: CASSLRGSGETDTQYF
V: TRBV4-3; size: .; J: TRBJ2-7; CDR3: CASSQEVGRGGYEQYF
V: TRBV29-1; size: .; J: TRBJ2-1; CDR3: CSVEDNRAYNEQFF
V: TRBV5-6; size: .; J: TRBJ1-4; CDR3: CASSLVRGTNEKLFF
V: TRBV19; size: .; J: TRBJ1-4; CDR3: CASSIMSGSNEKLFF
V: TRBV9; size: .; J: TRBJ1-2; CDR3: CASSVRAGDGYTF
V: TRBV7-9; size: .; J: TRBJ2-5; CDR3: CASTRDRKKETQYF
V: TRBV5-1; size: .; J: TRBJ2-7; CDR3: CASSPRISSYEQYF
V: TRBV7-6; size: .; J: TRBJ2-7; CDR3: CASSPRDRAYEQYF